The sequence of this TCR beta chain was determined in a study of T cell changes during pregnancy in multiple sclerosis. Only one count was recorded for this clone. The CDR3 spans 13 residues. The V end was cut by 11 bases, the J end by 13 bases, with 24 bases between. Germline V CDR1 and CDR2: ENHRY, SYGVKD. This table comes from immunoSEQ multiplex PCR, and its TCRdb copy is limited to in-frame clones, with some not included. Among fewer than 70,000 clones listed, roughly nine tenths were seen once. This material consisted of peripheral blood, taken in the first trimester of pregnancy. The receptor was isolated from a female donor with multiple sclerosis, enrolled in a pregnancy study. This chain connects TRBV10-3 to TRBJ2-4; no clear D. The DNA for the CDR3 is TGTGCCTCCCCTCCACCGGGTGTCTTACCCCAGTACTTC. This sequence encodes CASPPPGVLPQYF.